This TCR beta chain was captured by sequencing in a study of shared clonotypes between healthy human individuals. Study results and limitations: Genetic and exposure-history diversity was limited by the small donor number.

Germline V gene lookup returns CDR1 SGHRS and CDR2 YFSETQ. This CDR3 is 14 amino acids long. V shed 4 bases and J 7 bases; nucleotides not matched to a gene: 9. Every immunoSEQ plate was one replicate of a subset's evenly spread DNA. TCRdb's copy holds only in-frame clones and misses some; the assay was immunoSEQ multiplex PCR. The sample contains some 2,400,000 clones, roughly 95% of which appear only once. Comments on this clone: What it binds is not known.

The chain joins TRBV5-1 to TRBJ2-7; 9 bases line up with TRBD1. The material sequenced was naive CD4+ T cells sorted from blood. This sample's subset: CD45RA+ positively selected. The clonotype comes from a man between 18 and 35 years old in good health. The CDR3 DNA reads TGCGCCAGCAGCGGGGACAGGGAAGTAAGGGAGCAGTACTTC. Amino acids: CASSGDREVREQYF.